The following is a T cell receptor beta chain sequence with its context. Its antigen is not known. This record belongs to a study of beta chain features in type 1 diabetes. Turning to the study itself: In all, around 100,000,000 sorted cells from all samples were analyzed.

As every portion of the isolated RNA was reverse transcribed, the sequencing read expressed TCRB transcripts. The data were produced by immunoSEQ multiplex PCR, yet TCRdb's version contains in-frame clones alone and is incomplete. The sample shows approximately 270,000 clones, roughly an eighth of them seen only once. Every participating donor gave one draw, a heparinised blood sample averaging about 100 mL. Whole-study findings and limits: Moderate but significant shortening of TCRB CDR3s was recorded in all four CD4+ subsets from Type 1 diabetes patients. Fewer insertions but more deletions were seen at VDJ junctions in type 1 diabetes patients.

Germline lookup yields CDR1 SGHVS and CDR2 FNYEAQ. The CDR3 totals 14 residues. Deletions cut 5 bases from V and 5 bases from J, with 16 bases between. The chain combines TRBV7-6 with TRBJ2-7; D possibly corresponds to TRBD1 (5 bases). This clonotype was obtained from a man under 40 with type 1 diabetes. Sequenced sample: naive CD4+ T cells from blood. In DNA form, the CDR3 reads TGTGCCAGCAGCCAAACGACAGCCTCAGACGAGCAGTACTTC. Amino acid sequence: CASSQTTASDEQYF.